One sample yielded the 3 T cell receptor beta chains listed below, sequenced in a study of identifying expanded T cells in peripheral blood. Data came from immunoSEQ multiplex PCR; TCRdb stores just in-frame clones and leaves some out. The table shows more than 50,000 clones, with about four fifths occurring only once. Sequencing was carried out using blood. These receptors were collected from a person aged 18-70 years in good health.

The chain carries TRBV6-4 and TRBJ1-5; the D gene is possibly TRBD1 (5 bases). V was clipped by 0 bases and J by 0 bases, with 12 bases between them. This CDR3 has 17 amino acids. CDR1 and CDR2 from the germline V gene are MRHNA and SNTAGT. This chain's CDR3 is CASSDSTAKYSNQPQHF. The CDR3 nucleotides are TGTGCCAGCAGTGACTCGACAGCGAAATATAGCAATCAGCCCCAGCATTTT.

The rearrangement joins TRBV30 to TRBJ1-3, with TRBD1 as a possible D gene (5 bases). Trimming pared 3 bases from V and 1 base from J, leaving 7 bases between. Germline V CDR1 and CDR2: GTSNPN, SVGIG (reference sequence). This CDR3 is 13 amino acids long. CDR3 in DNA: TGTGCCTGGAGCCAGGGTTCTGGAAACACCATATATTTT. Protein sequence: CAWSQGSGNTIYF.

The chain couples TRBV28 to TRBJ1-1; maybe TRBD1 (6 bases). This CDR3 is 14 amino acids long. The V end lost 7 bases, the J end lost 1 base, and 13 bases lay between the germline ends. Germline V gene data show CDR1 as MDHEN and CDR2 as SYDVKM. This CDR3 reads CASNRDGTNTEAFF. The CDR3 bases are TGTGCCAGCAACAGGGACGGGACGAACACTGAAGCTTTCTTT.